The 14 T cell receptor beta chains listed next were all sequenced from one sample in a study of shared clonotypes between healthy human individuals. TCRdb's copy holds only in-frame clones and misses some; the assay was immunoSEQ multiplex PCR. The sample holds under 2.5 million clones, 80% to 95% seen once. Sequenced sample: naive CD4+ T cells from PBMCs. Subset described: CD45RA+ positively selected. All receptors derive from a man aged 18 to 29 in good health. Some clones in this sample may be carry-over from other donors' samples.

The gene calls are TRBV29-1 and TRBJ1-5, with D unclear. V was pared by 5 bases and J by 0 bases, with 11 bases between. Germline lookup yields CDR1 SQVTM and CDR2 ANQGSEA. There are 14 residues in the CDR3. The chain's CDR3 is CSVTDTGSNQPQHF. The CDR3 DNA follows: TGCAGCGTTACGGATACGGGTAGCAATCAGCCCCAGCATTTT.

The rearrangement links TRBV2 to TRBJ1-5, with TRBD1 identical over 7 bases. The ends lost 6 bases at V and 0 bases at J; junction bases unmatched: 5. CDR1 SNHLY and CDR2 FYNNEI come from the germline V gene. The CDR3 consists of 15 residues. The CDR3 DNA is TGTGCCAGCAGATCCGACAGGGCTAGCAATCAGCCCCAGCATTTT. It encodes CASRSDRASNQPQHF. The full variable domain, completed using reference TRBV2 and TRBJ1-5, is EPEVTQTPSHQVTQMGQEVILRCVPISNHLYFYWYRQILGQKVEFLVSFYNNEISEKSEIFDDQFSVERPDGSNFTLKIRSTKLEDSAMYFCASRSDRASNQPQHFGDGTRLSIL.

V is TRBV28 and J is TRBJ1-4; D not resolved. CDR1 and CDR2 from the germline V gene are MDHEN and SYDVKM. The V end was cut by 3 bases, the J end by 10 bases, with 18 bases between. The CDR3 consists of 15 residues. The CDR3 region has the DNA TGTGCCAGCAGTTTCAATTATCAACTAGTCGGAAAACTGTTTTTT. It is translated as CASSFNYQLVGKLFF. The full variable domain, with the rest looked up from reference TRBV28 and TRBJ1-4, is DVKVTQSSRYLVKRTGEKVFLECVQDMDHENMFWYRQDPGLGLRLIYFSYDVKMKEKGDIPEGYSVSREKKERFSLILESASTNQTSMYLCASSFNYQLVGKLFFGSGTQLSVL.

V usage is TRBV5-8 and J usage is TRBJ2-7; 8 nucleotides agree with TRBD2. CDR1 is SGHTS, CDR2 YDEGEE, per germline. The CDR3 is 17 residues long. Trimming took 0 bases from V and 2 from J; bases not matched to a gene: 10. DNA of the CDR3: TGTGCCAGCAGCTTGGTTCACGGGGGGGTCATCCCCTACGAGCAGTACTTC. This gives the protein CASSLVHGGVIPYEQYF.

The chain couples TRBV10-3 to TRBJ1-1; TRBD1 might be the D (5 bases). Germline lookup yields CDR1 ENHRY and CDR2 SYGVKD. The CDR3 has 13 amino acids. Trimming shortened V by 10 bases and J by 0 bases, and 12 bases separated the two germline ends. CDR3 in DNA: TGTGCCAGCAGGACACAGTTGAACACTGAAGCTTTCTTT. Translating it yields CASRTQLNTEAFF.

This chain joins TRBV11-2 and TRBJ1-3; D is ambiguous. The CDR3 contains 13 residues. Germline CDR1 and CDR2: SGHAT and FQNNGV. V dropped 0 bases and J dropped 2 bases, with 2 bases sitting between them. CDR3 coding DNA: TGTGCCAGCAGCTTAGATCCTGGAAACACCATATATTTT. Translating gives CASSLDPGNTIYF.

V gene TRBV28 combines with J gene TRBJ1-2; D perhaps matches TRBD1 (5 bases). The CDR3 loop spans 12 amino acids. V lost 5 bases and J lost 10, with 14 bases in between. Germline loops: CDR1 MDHEN, CDR2 SYDVKM. The CDR3 coding sequence is TGTGCCAGCAGTCCTTCAGGGCAAACCTACACCTTC. Residues: CASSPSGQTYTF.

V usage is TRBV5-1 and J usage is TRBJ2-2; either TRBD1 or TRBD2 may supply D (5 bases each). The V end lost 5 bases, the J end lost 2 bases, and 16 bases lay between the germline ends. This CDR3 is 16 amino acids long. CDR1 and CDR2 from the germline V gene are SGHRS and YFSETQ. In DNA, the CDR3 is TGCGCCAGCAGGCCCGGGACGGCGGACAACACCGGGGAGCTGTTTTTT. Encoded protein: CASRPGTADNTGELFF.

This chain links TRBV9 with TRBJ1-2, with 7 bases matching TRBD1. Germline CDR1 reads SGDLS; CDR2 reads YYNGEE. The CDR3 length is 11 residues. Trimming at V came to 0 bases and at J to 14 bases, leaving 4 bases not matched to a gene. CDR3 DNA: TGTGCCAGCAGCGTAGGGGACAGCGTGACCTTC. Translating gives CASSVGDSVTF.

This chain uses TRBV28 with TRBJ1-2; D is possibly TRBD1 (6 bases). Germline assignment: CDR1 MDHEN and CDR2 SYDVKM. V was shortened by 7 bases and J by 8 bases, with 17 bases between the two germline ends. This CDR3 is 13 amino acids long. CDR3 DNA: TGTGCCAGCACCAGGACAGTGCCGGGGGGCTACACCTTC. Translated: CASTRTVPGGYTF.

As to this clone: This specimen includes other DNA sequences encoding the same CDR3. The rearrangement links TRBV29-1 to TRBJ2-5, with D possibly TRBD1 on 5 matching bases. Germline loops: CDR1 SQVTM, CDR2 ANQGSEA. This CDR3 contains 12 residues. V lost 4 bases to trimming and J lost 1 base, with 7 bases between them. The CDR3 loop reads CSVGRAQETQYF. The CDR3 nucleotides read TGCAGCGTTGGCAGGGCCCAAGAGACCCAGTACTTC. Supplemented by reference TRBV29-1 and TRBJ2-5, the full variable domain reads SAVISQKPSRDICQRGTSLTIQCQVDSQVTMMFWYRQQPGQSLTLIATANQGSEATYESGFVIDKFPISRPNLTFSTLTVSNMSPEDSSIYLCSVGRAQETQYFGPGTRLLVL.

V is TRBV5-4 and J is TRBJ1-2; 7 nucleotides agree with TRBD1. Germline CDR1 and CDR2: SGHNT and YYREEE (reference sequence). V shed 9 bases, J shed 5 bases, and the junction held 19 bases outside the gene matches. The CDR3 runs to 16 residues. The chain's CDR3 is CAISWERGLIPYGYTF. CDR3 in DNA: TGTGCCATTTCATGGGAGAGGGGGCTAATCCCATATGGCTACACCTTC.

The rearrangement links TRBV6-6 to TRBJ1-1, with D unclear. The germline V and J ends were trimmed by 4 bases and 5 bases, with 11 bases remaining between them. The length of the CDR3 is 13 residues. CDR1 MNHNY and CDR2 SVGAGI come from the germline V gene (reference sequence). CDR3 coding DNA: TGTGCCAGCAGTTTTTACGGGGATACTGAAGCTTTCTTT. It specifies CASSFYGDTEAFF.

This sequence joins TRBV29-1 and TRBJ2-5; TRBD2 matches 8 bases. The germline V gene encodes CDR1 SQVTM and CDR2 ANQGSEA. V trimming: 6 bases; J trimming: 1 base; junction bases outside the gene matches: 7. This CDR3 comprises 14 residues. DNA of the CDR3: TGCAGCGTGACCGCGGGAGGATCCCAAGAGACCCAGTACTTC. Amino acid sequence: CSVTAGGSQETQYF. The whole variable domain, remainder taken from reference TRBV29-1 and TRBJ2-5, is SAVISQKPSRDICQRGTSLTIQCQVDSQVTMMFWYRQQPGQSLTLIATANQGSEATYESGFVIDKFPISRPNLTFSTLTVSNMSPEDSSIYLCSVTAGGSQETQYFGPGTRLLVL.